These 2 T cell receptor beta chains originate from one sample sequenced in a study of shared clonotypes between healthy human individuals. Naive CD8 cells, CD45RO-negative and positively selected for CCR7, excluded terminally differentiated effector memory CD45RA+ cells. Repertoires were generated with immunoSEQ multiplex PCR, while TCRdb's copy carries only in-frame clones and drops some. The sample has about 2.1 million clones; roughly 93% are singletons. The material sequenced was naive CD8+ T cells from PBMCs. The receptors were gathered from a young man in good health. Some clones in this sample may be carry-over from other donors' samples.

This clone was seen a single time. The chain joins TRBV7-9 to TRBJ1-2; D gene uncertain. The V end was cut by 3 bases, the J end by 1 base, with 12 bases between. The CDR3 covers 15 residues. Germline values: CDR1 SEHNR, CDR2 FQNEAQ (reference sequence). The CDR3 sequence: CASSFSPGLNYGYTF. CDR3 DNA: TGTGCCAGCAGCTTTTCCCCAGGACTTAACTATGGCTACACCTTC.

A remark on this clone: This sample also contains other DNA sequences that code for the same CDR3. The J gene is TRBJ2-2, the V gene TRBV9; the D is unclear. CDR3 size: 13 residues. The germline V gene encodes CDR1 SGDLS and CDR2 YYNGEE. The V end was cut by 0 bases, the J end by 5 bases, with 5 bases between. The CDR3 coding sequence is TGTGCCAGCAGCGTAGTATTAACCGGGGAGCTGTTTTTT. Its protein is CASSVVLTGELFF.